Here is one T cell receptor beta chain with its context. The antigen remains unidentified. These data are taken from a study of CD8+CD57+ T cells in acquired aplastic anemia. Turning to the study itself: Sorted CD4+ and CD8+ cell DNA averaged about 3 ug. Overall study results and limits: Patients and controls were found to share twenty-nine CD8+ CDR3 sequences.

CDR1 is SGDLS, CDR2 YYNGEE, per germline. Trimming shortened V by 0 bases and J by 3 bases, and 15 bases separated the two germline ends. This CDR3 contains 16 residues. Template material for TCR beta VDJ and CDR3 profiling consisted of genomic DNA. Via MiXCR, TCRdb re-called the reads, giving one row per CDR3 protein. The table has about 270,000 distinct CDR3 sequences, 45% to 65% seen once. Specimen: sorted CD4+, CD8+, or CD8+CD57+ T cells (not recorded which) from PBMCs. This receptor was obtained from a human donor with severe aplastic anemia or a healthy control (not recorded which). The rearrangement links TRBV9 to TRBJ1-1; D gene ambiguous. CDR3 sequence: CASSVDISGTYTEAFF. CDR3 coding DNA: TGTGCCAGCAGCGTAGATATCTCTGGAACTTACACTGAAGCTTTCTTT.